This TCR beta chain is drawn from a study of neoadjuvant anti-PD-1 for oral cavity cancer. Study-level information: Patients mostly received three to four biweekly nivolumab doses at 3 mg/kg before surgery. Around day 43, patients without progression received a fourth nivolumab dose before surgery.

Germline-derived CDR1 and CDR2 are SGHAT and FQNNGV. The CDR3 runs 16 residues. Trimming removed 0 bases from V and 6 bases from J, with 15 bases in between. Two replicates per tumor sample, mostly from 4.8 ug of genomic DNA. The data were produced by immunoSEQ multiplex PCR, yet TCRdb's version contains in-frame clones alone and is incomplete. The profile shows about 9,300 clones, 65% to 70% of them singletons. The source was tumor tissue, collected before nivolumab (anti-PD-1) treatment. The origin of this receptor is a person aged 35-79 years with oral cavity squamous cell carcinoma. The genes are TRBV11-2 and TRBJ1-5; D gene ambiguous. The CDR3 protein is CASSLDWNQPIQPQHF. For the CDR3, the DNA is TGTGCCAGCAGCTTAGATTGGAACCAACCAATTCAGCCCCAGCATTTT.